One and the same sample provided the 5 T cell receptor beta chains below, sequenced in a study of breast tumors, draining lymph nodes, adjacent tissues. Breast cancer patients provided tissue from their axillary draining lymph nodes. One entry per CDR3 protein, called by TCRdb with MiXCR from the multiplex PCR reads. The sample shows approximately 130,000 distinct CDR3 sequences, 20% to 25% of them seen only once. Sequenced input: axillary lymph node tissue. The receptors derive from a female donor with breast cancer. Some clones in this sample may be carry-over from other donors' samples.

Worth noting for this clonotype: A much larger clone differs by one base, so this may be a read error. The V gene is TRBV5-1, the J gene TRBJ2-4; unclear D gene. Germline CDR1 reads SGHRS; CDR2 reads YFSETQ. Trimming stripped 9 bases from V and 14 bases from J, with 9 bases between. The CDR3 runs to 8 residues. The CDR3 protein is CATYLKYF. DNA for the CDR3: TGCGCCACCTACCTTAAGTACTTC.

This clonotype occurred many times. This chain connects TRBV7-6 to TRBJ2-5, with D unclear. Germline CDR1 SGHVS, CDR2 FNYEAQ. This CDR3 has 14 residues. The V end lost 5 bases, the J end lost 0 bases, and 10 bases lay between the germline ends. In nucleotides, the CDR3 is TGTGCCAGCAGCGAGGCACTACACCAAGAGACCCAGTACTTC. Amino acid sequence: CASSEALHQETQYF. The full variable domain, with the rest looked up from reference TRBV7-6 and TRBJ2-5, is GAGVSQSPRYKVTKRGQDVALRCDPISGHVSLYWYRQALGQGPEFLTYFNYEAQQDKSGLPNDRFSAERPEGSISTLTIQRTEQRDSAMYRCASSEALHQETQYFGPGTRLLVL.

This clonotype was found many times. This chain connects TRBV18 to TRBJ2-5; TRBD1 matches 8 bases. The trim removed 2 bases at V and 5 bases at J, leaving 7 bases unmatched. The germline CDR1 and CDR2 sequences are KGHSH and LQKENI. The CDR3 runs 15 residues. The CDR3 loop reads CASSPTAGGAETQYF. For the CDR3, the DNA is TGTGCCAGCTCACCAACGGCAGGGGGCGCGGAGACCCAGTACTTC.

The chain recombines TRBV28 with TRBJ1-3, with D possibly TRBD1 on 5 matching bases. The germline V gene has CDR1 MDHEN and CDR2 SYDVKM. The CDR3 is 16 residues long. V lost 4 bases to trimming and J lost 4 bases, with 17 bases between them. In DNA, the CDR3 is TGTGCCAGCAGTTCCCCTGGGGACGCGGGGGGAAACACCATATATTTT. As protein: CASSSPGDAGGNTIYF.

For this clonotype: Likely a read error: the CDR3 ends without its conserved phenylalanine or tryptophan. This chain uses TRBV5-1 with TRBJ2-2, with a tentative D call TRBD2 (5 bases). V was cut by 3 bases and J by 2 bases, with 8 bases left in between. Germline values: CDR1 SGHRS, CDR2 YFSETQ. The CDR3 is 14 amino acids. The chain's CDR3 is CASSYGLNTGELFL. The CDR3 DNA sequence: TGCGCCAGCAGCTACGGACTCAACACCGGGGAGCTGTTTCTT.